Following are 25 T cell receptor beta chains from one sample sequenced in a study of tissue T cells after allogeneic stem cell transplantation. Profiled with immunoSEQ multiplex PCR; TCRdb holds only in-frame clones, not every one. The top ten clones hold approximately 1.6% of a sample with 9,500 or so clones, 44% of them seen once. Noted time point: mouse harvest day 7 after allogeneic transplant. Mouse grafts combined 10^7 T-cell-depleted bone marrow cells with 10^6 splenic CD5+ T cells. Input material: skin. These receptors were taken from a female BALB/c mouse given C57BL/6 T cells with graft-versus-host disease after an allogeneic hematopoietic cell transplant.

Note on this clone: The gene names given are mouse names. The read terminates 1 residue before the CDR3 end, so the remaining end is supplied by the germline J gene. The rearrangement joins TRBV29 to TRBJ2-5; 8 bases fit TRBD1. CDR3 length: 14 residues. J was trimmed by 2 bases and V by 5 bases; bases with no gene match: 3. CDR1 is MSHET and CDR2 is SYDVDS in the germline V gene. CDR3 in amino acids: CASSPGQGQDTQYF. CDR3 DNA (partial): TGTGCTAGCAGTCCCGGACAGGGCCAAGACACCCAGTAC.

As to this clone: The genes and germline here are from mouse. From the germline J gene comes the end of the CDR3, since the read stops 1 residue before it. The genes are TRBV12-2 and TRBJ1-3; 7 nucleotides match TRBD1. Trimming cost V 3 bases and J 1 base; bases outside gene matches: 2. This CDR3 region has 14 residues. Germline assignment: CDR1 SGHLS and CDR2 HYDKME. The part of the CDR3 DNA that was read is TGTGCCAGCTCTTCGACAGGGTCTGGAAATACGCTCTAT. This sequence encodes CASSSTGSGNTLY. Given in full, the CDR3 is CASSSTGSGNTLYF.

This clone was seen just once. Gene names are the mouse ones. With the read ending 1 residue before the CDR3 end, the germline J gene is used to fill in that end. J is TRBJ2-5 and V is TRBV16; D gene unclear. This CDR3 contains 10 residues. Trimming shortened V by 5 bases and J by 8 bases, and 5 bases separated the two germline ends. Per germline, CDR1 SGHSA and CDR2 FRNQAP. CDR3 bases read: TGTGCAAGCAGCCCCCTCACCCAGTAC. It is translated as CASSPLTQY. The whole CDR3 region reads CASSPLTQYF.

In the case of this clone: The gene names given are mouse names. The read is 1 residue too short to cover the CDR3 end, so that end is filled in from the germline J gene. The V gene is TRBV23, the J gene TRBJ1-1; TRBD1, as called in the table, went unchecked against the DNA. CDR1 is KGHTA and CDR2 is FQNQQP in the germline V gene. The CDR3 has 15 amino acids. Partial CDR3 DNA: TGCTCCAGCAGTCGGGACAGCAAATCAAACACAGAAGTCTTC. Translation: CSSSRDSKSNTEVF. The whole CDR3 reads CSSSRDSKSNTEVFF.

This clone came up a few times. Gene and germline names: mouse. The DNA ends 1 residue before the CDR3 does, and the rest of the CDR3 is filled in from the germline J gene. This rearrangement joins TRBV16 to TRBJ2-7; 7 positions match TRBD2. Germline CDR1 SGHSA, CDR2 FRNQAP. CDR3 size: 15 residues. V shed 2 bases and J 0 bases; nucleotides not matched to a gene: 4. CDR3 DNA (partial): TGTGCAAGCAGCTTAATTGGGGGGAGCTCCTATGAACAGTAC. This sequence encodes CASSLIGGSSYEQY. The full CDR3 protein is CASSLIGGSSYEQYF.

The table lists this clone with a few counts. Germline and genes: mouse. The read is 1 residue too short to cover the CDR3 end, so that end is filled in from the germline J gene. V gene TRBV13-2 combines with J gene TRBJ2-7; the match to TRBD1 covers 11 bases. Germline loops: CDR1 NNHNN, CDR2 SYGAGS (reference sequence). With 0 bases clipped from V and 6 bases from J, the junction kept 2 bases outside the gene matches. CDR3 length: 14 amino acids. This chain's CDR3 is CASGDGTGGIEQYF. The part of the CDR3 DNA that was read is TGTGCCAGCGGTGATGGGACAGGGGGCATTGAACAGTAC.

Remarks on this clone: Here the gene names and germline are mouse. The DNA ends 1 residue before the CDR3 does, and the rest of the CDR3 is filled in from the germline J gene. The rearrangement links TRBV15 to TRBJ2-2; tentative D call: TRBD1 (5 bases). CDR3 length: 14 residues. The germline V gene has CDR1 SGHND and CDR2 FRSKSL. The germline V and J ends were trimmed by 4 bases and 4 bases, with 10 bases remaining between them. CDR3: CASSSGRGTGQLYF. Incomplete CDR3 DNA: TGTGCCAGCAGTTCAGGGAGAGGCACCGGGCAGCTCTAC.

About this clone itself: Mouse names are used for the genes. The CDR3 end is not reached by the read, which stops 1 residue before it; the germline J gene fills it in. This sequence joins TRBV3 and TRBJ2-3; 9 bases line up with TRBD2. Germline lookup yields CDR1 SNHLY and CDR2 FYNGKV (reference sequence). The CDR3 extends over 16 amino acids. V shed 3 bases, J shed 0 bases, and the junction held 4 bases outside the gene matches. CDR3: CASSFTGGTSAETLYF. The part of the CDR3 DNA that was read is TGTGCCAGCAGCTTCACTGGGGGGACTAGTGCAGAAACGCTGTAT.

The sample holds a few counts of this clone. Gene names are the mouse ones. The read terminates 1 residue before the CDR3 end, so the remaining end is supplied by the germline J gene. The chain joins TRBV26 to TRBJ1-2; a possible D gene is TRBD1 (6 bases). In germline, CDR1 is KGHPV, CDR2 FQNQEV (reference sequence). The length of the CDR3 is 12 residues. Trimming took 8 bases from V and 1 from J, leaving 8 bases between them. The CDR3 here is CASLRGNSDYTF. The covered CDR3 bases are TGTGCCAGCCTCAGGGGAAACTCCGACTACACC.

This clone was counted only a few times. Each gene name is a mouse one. The read ends 1 residue before the CDR3 terminus; that terminus is restored from the germline J gene. V and J are TRBV26 and TRBJ2-5; 7 bases align to TRBD1. The germline V gene has CDR1 KGHPV and CDR2 FQNQEV (reference sequence). The J segment lost 2 bases and the V segment lost 6 bases, leaving 5 bases of the junction unmatched. There are 14 residues in the CDR3. The part of the CDR3 DNA that was read is TGTGCCAGCAGCATACAGGGGTTCCAAGACACCCAGTAC. This translates into CASSIQGFQDTQY. The full CDR3 sequence reads CASSIQGFQDTQYF.

Note on this clone: Genes and germline come from the mouse. The read finishes 1 residue shy of the CDR3 end, and the germline J gene is used to complete it. The V gene is TRBV26, the J gene TRBJ1-4; D unresolved. This CDR3 is built from 14 residues. Germline V gene data show CDR1 as KGHPV and CDR2 as FQNQEV (reference sequence). Trimming removed 4 bases at V and 0 bases at J, with 6 bases between. The covered CDR3 bases are TGTGCCAGCAGTCCCAGAATTTCCAACGAAAGATTATTT. Encoded protein: CASSPRISNERLF. The entire CDR3 reads CASSPRISNERLFF.

For this clone: Gene labels here are mouse ones. The CDR3 goes on 1 residue after the read ends, and that part is filled in from the germline J gene. V is TRBV12-2 and J is TRBJ1-4, with D possibly matching TRBD1 (5 bases). The CDR3 is 15 amino acids. Trimming removed 2 bases at V and 0 bases at J, with 9 bases between. Germline CDR1 and CDR2: SGHLS and HYDKME. CDR3 DNA, as far as it was read: TGTGCCAGCTCTCGTCGACAGATTTCCAACGAAAGATTATTT. The encoded protein is CASSRRQISNERLF. The CDR3 in full is CASSRRQISNERLFF.

About this clone itself: The gene symbols are mouse symbols. The read ends 1 residue early relative to the CDR3; the germline J gene fills the gap. This sequence joins TRBV19 and TRBJ2-1; 11 bases fit TRBD2. The CDR3 extends over 17 amino acids. J was trimmed by 6 bases and V by 2 bases; bases with no gene match: 10. Per germline, CDR1 FNHDT and CDR2 SITEND (reference sequence). The CDR3 DNA, read in part, is TGTGCCAGCAGTATGGACTGGGGGGCGCTGATGAGTGCTGAGCAGTTC. This codes for CASSMDWGALMSAEQF. The entire CDR3 reads CASSMDWGALMSAEQFF.

In its sample, this clone was seen a few times. The gene names here belong to mouse. The sequence runs out 1 residue before the end of the CDR3; the remainder is reconstructed from the germline J gene. This chain uses TRBV26 with TRBJ1-1; D is uncertain. Per germline, CDR1 KGHPV and CDR2 FQNQEV (reference sequence). The CDR3 is 14 amino acids. Trimming removed 0 bases from V and 0 bases from J, with 5 bases in between. The covered CDR3 bases are TGTGCCAGCAGTCTGTCATTTGCAAACACAGAAGTCTTC. Translating gives CASSLSFANTEVF. The CDR3 reads in full as CASSLSFANTEVFF.

The sample holds a few counts of this clone. The listed genes are named as in mouse. Read data end 1 residue before the CDR3 end; the end is taken from the germline J gene. The J gene is TRBJ2-4, the V gene TRBV19, with 9 bases aligning to TRBD2. The J segment lost 1 base and the V segment lost 0 bases, leaving 0 bases of the junction unmatched. This CDR3 contains 15 residues. Germline CDR1 and CDR2: FNHDT and SITEND (reference sequence). CDR3 amino acids: CASSIGTGGQNTLYF. CDR3 DNA, as far as it was read: TGTGCCAGCAGTATAGGGACTGGGGGTCAAAACACCTTGTAC.

In the case of this clone: These gene names are mouse names. The CDR3 goes on 1 residue after the read ends, and that part is filled in from the germline J gene. The chain joins TRBV26 to TRBJ2-4; a possible D gene is TRBD1 (5 bases). With 4 bases removed from V and 0 bases from J, the gap between germline ends came to 8 bases. The germline gives CDR1 KGHPV, CDR2 FQNQEV (reference sequence). The CDR3 runs to 14 residues. This CDR3 reads CASSRTTSQNTLYF. Partial CDR3 DNA: TGTGCCAGCAGTCGGACAACTAGTCAAAACACCTTGTAC.

This clone has only one observation. Mouse gene names apply. The read halts 1 residue ahead of the CDR3 end, with the missing end drawn from the germline J gene. The chain has TRBV26 and TRBJ1-4; D remains unclear. Trimming shortened V by 2 bases and J by 0 bases, and 7 bases separated the two germline ends. The CDR3 has 15 amino acids. The germline CDR1 and CDR2 sequences are KGHPV and FQNQEV (reference sequence). The sequenced part of the CDR3 DNA is TGTGCCAGCAGTCTGAGACAATTTTCCAACGAAAGATTATTT. It yields the protein CASSLRQFSNERLF. The whole CDR3 region reads CASSLRQFSNERLFF.

Comments on this clone: Gene names and germline match the mouse. The CDR3 goes on 1 residue after the read ends, and that part is filled in from the germline J gene. J is TRBJ1-1 and V is TRBV13-3; no clear D. There are 13 residues in the CDR3. CDR1 and CDR2 (germline): NNHDY, SYVADS. Trimming cost V 2 bases and J 5 bases, with 10 bases left between them. CDR3 loop: CASSEGQLTEVFF. Partial CDR3 DNA: TGTGCCAGCAGTGAAGGGCAATTAACAGAAGTCTTC.

Turning to this clone: Each gene name is a mouse one. Read sequence stops 1 residue before the CDR3 end, and the germline J gene provides the missing end. J is TRBJ2-3 and V is TRBV20, with 8 bases fitting TRBD1. From germline, CDR1 is GFQATS and CDR2 STVNSAI. The CDR3 spans 14 residues. The junction had 3 bases not matched to a gene; V was cut back by 3 bases and J by 1 base. This chain's CDR3 is CGASAQGGAETLYF. Partial CDR3 DNA: TGTGGTGCTAGTGCACAGGGGGGTGCAGAAACGCTGTAT.

This clone was counted a few times. Mouse gene names apply. The CDR3 goes on 1 residue after the read ends, and that part is filled in from the germline J gene. This rearrangement joins TRBV12-1 to TRBJ2-7; D possibly corresponds to TRBD1 (7 bases). The CDR3 spans 14 residues. The germline V gene encodes CDR1 SGHSN and CDR2 HYEKVE. Trimming left V 0 bases short and J 7 bases short, with 15 bases between. CDR3 in amino acids: CASSLGKGAREQYF. The sequenced part of the CDR3 DNA is TGTGCCAGCTCTCTCGGGAAGGGGGCGCGAGAACAGTAC.

With respect to this clone: Germline and genes: mouse. The read halts 1 residue ahead of the CDR3 end, with the missing end drawn from the germline J gene. The chain combines TRBV26 with TRBJ1-4; D call uncertain. In germline, CDR1 is KGHPV, CDR2 FQNQEV (reference sequence). The V end was cut by 2 bases, the J end by 1 base, with 8 bases between. The CDR3 extends over 15 amino acids. The CDR3 bases that were read are TGTGCCAGCAGTCTGGGCGGCTATTCCAACGAAAGATTATTT. This translates into CASSLGGYSNERLF. The CDR3 in full is CASSLGGYSNERLFF.

This clone showed up just a few times. The germline and genes are mouse ones. The CDR3 end lies 1 residue beyond the end of the read and is filled in from the germline J gene. The chain couples TRBV31 to TRBJ1-3; possibly TRBD1 for D (6 bases). V lost 0 bases and J 1 base, leaving 7 bases between the germline ends. CDR3 length: 14 amino acids. Germline lookup yields CDR1 GKSSPN and CDR2 SITVG. The CDR3 region is CAWSLGASGNTLYF. The sequenced part of the CDR3 DNA is TGTGCCTGGAGTCTGGGGGCATCTGGAAATACGCTCTAT.

There are a few counts of this clone. Any gene name here is a mouse gene name. Read data end 1 residue before the CDR3 end; the end is taken from the germline J gene. The chain has TRBV26 and TRBJ2-3; TRBD2 might be the D (6 bases). This CDR3 comprises 15 residues. Germline V CDR1 and CDR2: KGHPV, FQNQEV (reference sequence). The V end lost 2 bases, the J end lost 1 base, and 10 bases lay between the germline ends. CDR3 sequence: CASSLMSGGAETLYF. CDR3 DNA, as far as it was read: TGTGCCAGCAGTCTGATGTCTGGGGGTGCAGAAACGCTGTAT.

About this clone: Gene names and germline match the mouse. The CDR3 goes on 1 residue after the read ends, and that part is filled in from the germline J gene. The rearrangement uses TRBV12-2 and TRBJ2-7; no firm D call. Trimming cost V 0 bases and J 3 bases, with 8 bases left between them. Germline V gene sequence: CDR1 SGHLS, CDR2 HYDKME. There are 13 residues in the CDR3. CDR3 bases read: TGTGCCAGCTCTCTCGATGAAGACTATGAACAGTAC. Translating gives CASSLDEDYEQY. The whole CDR3 reads CASSLDEDYEQYF.

Of note for this clone: The junction departs from germline at one end; a sequencing error may be responsible. Genes and germline come from the mouse. The observed sequence ends 1 residue before the CDR3 terminus, with the missing tail filled in from the germline J gene. The rearrangement uses TRBV13-2 and TRBJ2-4; 8 positions agree with TRBD2. The CDR3 runs 16 residues. Germline CDR1 reads NNHNN; CDR2 reads SYGAGS (reference sequence). The CDR3 sequence is CASGDGGGRGQNTLYF. The sequenced part of the CDR3 DNA is TGTGCCAGCGGGGATGGGGGGGGGCGCGGTCAAAACACCTTGTAC.